What follows are 24 T cell receptor beta chains derived from one specimen sequenced in a study of blood T cell repertoires in COVID-19. Produced via immunoSEQ multiplex PCR; TCRdb's table is partial and in-frame only. The top ten hold roughly 8.4% of the sample, which has 55,000 to 70,000 clones, roughly nine tenths seen once. The material sequenced was peripheral blood. The receptor source for this set is a woman between 65 and 79 years old with active COVID-19.

V gene TRBV28 combines with J gene TRBJ2-3, with D possibly TRBD2 on 5 matching bases. Germline V CDR1 and CDR2: MDHEN, SYDVKM. This CDR3 has 14 amino acids. Trimming took off 3 bases at V and 6 bases at J, with 13 bases between the two ends. This chain's CDR3 is CASSLRGPGDTQYF. DNA for the CDR3: TGTGCCAGCAGTTTGCGAGGGCCGGGGGATACGCAGTATTTT.

In DNA, the CDR3 is TGTGCCAGCAGCTTTGTCCCGGGACAATACTACAATGAGCAGTTCTTC. Its translation is CASSFVPGQYYNEQFF. The genes are TRBV7-9 and TRBJ2-1; D might be TRBD1 (6 bases). Looked up from germline, CDR1 is SEHNR and CDR2 is FQNEAQ (reference sequence). The CDR3 spans 16 residues. Trimming cost V 3 bases and J 3 bases, with 15 bases left between them.

The chain couples TRBV6-1 to TRBJ2-7; tentatively, D is TRBD2 (6 bases). Germline V gene lookup returns CDR1 MNHNS and CDR2 SASEGT. The V gene lost 2 bases and the J gene lost 6 bases, with 26 bases spanning the gap. CDR3 length: 18 residues. CDR3 sequence: CASSERLGGGWNVGEQYF. The CDR3 region has the DNA TGTGCCAGCAGTGAACGCCTCGGTGGGGGGTGGAATGTGGGCGAGCAGTACTTC.

This clone turned up a few times. The chain combines TRBV14 with TRBJ1-6; the match to TRBD1 covers 8 bases. Germline V gene data show CDR1 as SGHDN and CDR2 as FVKESK. The CDR3 sequence is 15 residues long. V trimming: 2 bases; J trimming: 6 bases; junction bases outside the gene matches: 3. The CDR3 reads CASSQLTGGNSPLHF. The CDR3 DNA follows: TGTGCCAGCAGCCAATTAACAGGGGGTAATTCACCCCTCCACTTT.

The rearrangement joins TRBV9 to TRBJ2-1; 8 bases are shared with TRBD1. The ends lost 1 base at V and 6 bases at J; junction bases unmatched: 3. Germline CDR1 SGDLS, CDR2 YYNGEE. This CDR3 has 14 amino acids. The CDR3 DNA follows: TGTGCCAGCAGCGTATTGACAGGGGCCAATGAGCAGTTCTTC. Translation: CASSVLTGANEQFF.

The chain combines TRBV5-4 with TRBJ1-4; possibly TRBD1 for D (5 bases). Trimming left V 1 base short and J 5 bases short, with 9 bases between. CDR1 and CDR2 (germline): SGHNT, YYREEE (reference sequence). The CDR3 consists of 14 residues. CDR3 bases: TGTGCCAGCAGCTTGCCAGGGAGGAATGAAAAACTGTTTTTT. The encoded protein is CASSLPGRNEKLFF.

Only a few counts were recorded for this clone. This sequence joins TRBV6-6 and TRBJ2-7; TRBD1 matches at 9 bases. The germline gives CDR1 MNHNY, CDR2 SVGAGI (reference sequence). V dropped 6 bases and J dropped 4; count of bases not matched to a gene: 7. This CDR3 region has 14 residues. The CDR3 sequence is CASRKPGQGYEQYF. The CDR3 nucleotides are TGTGCCAGCAGGAAACCGGGACAGGGTTACGAGCAGTACTTC.

The chain recombines TRBV5-1 with TRBJ2-4; D possibly corresponds to TRBD2 (5 bases). This CDR3 is 18 amino acids long. Germline V gene sequence: CDR1 SGHRS, CDR2 YFSETQ. Trimming left V 0 bases short and J 3 bases short, with 19 bases between. The CDR3 reads CASSLVPISGSGKNIQYF. CDR3 coding DNA: TGCGCCAGCAGCTTGGTGCCTATCTCGGGGAGCGGCAAAAACATTCAGTACTTC.

The chain couples TRBV7-6 to TRBJ2-1; 7 bases are a match to TRBD2. The CDR3 is 17 amino acids. Germline loops: CDR1 SGHVS, CDR2 FNYEAQ. The J segment lost 3 bases and the V segment lost 1 base, leaving 9 bases of the junction unmatched. The CDR3 is CASSLDRPSGGYNEQFF. CDR3 nucleotides: TGTGCCAGCAGCTTAGATCGTCCTAGCGGAGGCTACAATGAGCAGTTCTTC.

The chain combines TRBV6-6 with TRBJ2-5, with 10 bases that match TRBD2. This CDR3 comprises 16 residues. Per the germline V gene, CDR1 is MNHNY and CDR2 is SVGAGI (reference sequence). V lost 2 bases and J lost 4; bases outside the gene matches: 7. As DNA, the CDR3 is TGTGCCAGCAGTTACCGAACTAGCGGGAAGGGAGAGACCCAGTACTTC. Translating it yields CASSYRTSGKGETQYF.

V is TRBV28 and J is TRBJ1-2; D remains ambiguous. V was trimmed by 7 bases and J by 7 bases, leaving 16 bases between them. Germline V lookup: CDR1 MDHEN, CDR2 SYDVKM. The CDR3 has 13 residues. CDR3 bases: TGTGCCAGCACCACGGGCCGGCTAGCTGGCTACACCTTC. This encodes CASTTGRLAGYTF.

J is TRBJ1-2 and V is TRBV28; 7 bases fit TRBD1. With 6 bases clipped from V and 8 bases from J, the junction kept 15 bases outside the gene matches. Germline V lookup: CDR1 MDHEN, CDR2 SYDVKM. The CDR3 sequence is 15 residues long. CDR3 sequence reads: CASSPRNGQAWGYTF. Written as DNA, the CDR3 is TGTGCCAGCAGCCCCAGAAACGGACAGGCTTGGGGCTACACCTTC.

A note on this clone: Other DNA sequences in this sample translate to the same CDR3. This chain uses TRBV19 with TRBJ1-1; no reliable D call. There are 14 residues in the CDR3. V lost 1 base and J 4 bases, leaving 10 bases between the germline ends. The germline gives CDR1 LNHDA, CDR2 SQIVND (reference sequence). CDR3 residues: CASSIGGSGTEAFF. The CDR3 DNA reads TGTGCCAGTAGTATAGGAGGGAGTGGCACTGAAGCTTTCTTT.

J is TRBJ2-1 and V is TRBV7-2, with TRBD2 identical over 10 bases. The CDR3 covers 15 residues. J lost 4 bases, V lost 5 bases, and 5 bases had no gene match. Germline values: CDR1 SGHTA, CDR2 FQGNSA. This CDR3 is CASSPGTSDYNEQFF. CDR3 in DNA: TGTGCCAGCAGCCCCGGGACTAGCGATTACAATGAGCAGTTCTTC.

The V gene is TRBV13, the J gene TRBJ2-7, with TRBD2 matching 7 bases. The CDR3 sequence is 15 residues long. The germline V gene encodes CDR1 PRHDT and CDR2 FYEKMQ (reference sequence). J gave up 3 bases and V 4 bases, and 9 bases lay outside the gene matches. The CDR3 nucleotides are TGTGCCAGCAGCTCAAAGACTAGCAGACACTACGAGCAGTACTTC. It yields the protein CASSSKTSRHYEQYF.

The chain couples TRBV28 to TRBJ1-4; 11 bases line up with TRBD1. The length of the CDR3 is 16 residues. Trimming removed 3 bases from V and 6 bases from J; junction bases left unmatched: 6. CDR1 MDHEN and CDR2 SYDVKM come from the germline V gene. The CDR3 reads CASSLPGQGAYEKLFF. CDR3 nucleotides: TGTGCCAGCAGTTTGCCTGGACAGGGGGCGTATGAAAAACTGTTTTTT.

In its sample, this clone was seen a few times. The chain combines TRBV30 with TRBJ1-2; D might be TRBD1 (6 bases). V lost 3 bases and J 4 bases, leaving 15 bases between the germline ends. Germline V gives CDR1 GTSNPN, CDR2 SVGIG (reference sequence). The CDR3 is made up of 14 amino acids. The CDR3 sequence: CAWSTGSGIYGYTF. Written as DNA, the CDR3 is TGTGCCTGGAGCACAGGGTCGGGTATCTATGGCTACACCTTC.

This rearrangement joins TRBV15 to TRBJ2-1; 7 positions match TRBD2. The V gene end was trimmed by 1 base and the J gene end by 0 bases; junction bases not matched to a gene: 6. CDR1 and CDR2 from the germline V gene are LNHNV and YYDKDF (reference sequence). The CDR3 covers 17 residues. The CDR3 loop is CATSRGAGSSSYNEQFF. The CDR3 nucleotides are TGTGCCACCAGCAGAGGAGCGGGATCGAGCTCCTACAATGAGCAGTTCTTC.

In this sample, this clone turned up a few times. The V and J genes are TRBV4-1 and TRBJ2-1, with 13 positions matching TRBD2. The CDR3 loop spans 20 amino acids. CDR1 and CDR2 (germline): MGHRA, YSYEKL. Losses at the gene ends were 6 bases for V and 5 bases for J; bases not matched to a gene: 19. CDR3 residues: CASRTSQGAVGLAGDNEQFF. The CDR3, as DNA: TGCGCCAGCAGAACCAGCCAGGGGGCTGTCGGACTAGCGGGGGACAATGAGCAGTTCTTC.

Of note for this clone: An end of the junction does not agree with germline; a read error may underlie this. This rearrangement joins TRBV7-7 to TRBJ2-1; TRBD2 aligns across 8 bases. CDR1 is SSHAT, CDR2 FNYEAQ, per germline (reference sequence). The CDR3 is made up of 14 amino acids. DNA for the CDR3: TGTGCTAGCAGCTTCAGCGGGAGTGTAAATGAGCAGTTCTTC. Translated, it gives CASSFSGSVNEQFF.

This rearrangement joins TRBV9 to TRBJ1-3; D remains unclear. The CDR3 contains 14 residues. CDR1 SGDLS and CDR2 YYNGEE come from the germline V gene. The V and J ends lost 4 bases and 4 bases respectively, with 12 bases between them. In DNA, the CDR3 is TGTGCCAGCAGCCCAACAGTAACGGGAAACACCATATATTTT. Translation: CASSPTVTGNTIYF.

In nucleotides, the CDR3 is TGTGCCAGCAGTCCACAGGGGGCTCATTCACCCCTCCACTTT. This translates into CASSPQGAHSPLHF. The rearrangement uses TRBV27 and TRBJ1-6, with 9 bases fitting TRBD1. The CDR3 is 14 amino acids. The germline CDR1 and CDR2 sequences are MNHEY and SMNVEV (reference sequence). The ends lost 5 bases at V and 8 bases at J; junction bases unmatched: 4.

The rearrangement links TRBV10-1 to TRBJ1-1; 8 positions match TRBD1. With V trimmed by 3 bases and J by 11 bases, 8 bases remained unmatched. CDR3 length equals 13 residues. The germline V gene encodes CDR1 WNHNN and CDR2 SYGVQD (reference sequence). The CDR3 reads CASSDRGLEYAFF. The CDR3 coding sequence is TGCGCCAGCAGTGACAGGGGGCTGGAGTATGCTTTCTTT.

The V gene is TRBV7-2, the J gene TRBJ2-3; TRBD2 agrees at 8 bases. Looked up from germline, CDR1 is SGHTA and CDR2 is FQGNSA. There are 16 residues in the CDR3. Germline trimming cut 5 bases from V and 2 bases from J; bases unmatched to any gene: 9. As DNA, the CDR3 is TGTGCCAGCAGCCGCAACGGGGGGGCCATCACAGATACGCAGTATTTT. This gives the protein CASSRNGGAITDTQYF.